The rows below give T cell receptor beta chains drawn from one sample of a study of cytomegalovirus exposure and HLA in healthy donors. Assay: immunoSEQ multiplex PCR; the TCRdb copy retains only in-frame clones and omits some. The sample contains approximately 300,000 clones, over 70% of which appear only once. The material sequenced was PBMCs. The source of these receptors is a girl aged 2 to 9 in good health and CMV-seronegative. CDR3s include the opening cysteine and the closing phenylalanine or tryptophan. The D gene is left open where the match is weak. Clone size appears in some rows only: once, few, many, or a class for an expanded clone.

. | TRBJ2-7 | TRBV13 | . | TGTGCCAGCAGTAACGTCAAAGGGGCCACCTACGAGCAGTACTTC | CASSNVKGATYEQYF
. | TRBJ1-2 | TRBV18 | TRBD1 | TGTGCCAGCTCAGGATTCGAGGCAGGGGGCCGACGGATTTATGGCTACACCTTC | CASSGFEAGGRRIYGYTF
once | TRBJ1-1 | TRBV14 | TRBD1 | TGTGCCAGCAGCCCGAACTCAGGGGGCCGGAACACTGAAGCTTTCTTT | CASSPNSGGRNTEAFF
. | TRBJ2-5 | TRBV2 | TRBD2 | TGTGCCAGCAGTGCGCTAGCGGGGGGCCGACAAGAGACCCAGTACTTC | CASSALAGGRQETQYF
. | TRBJ2-1 | TRBV7-3 | TRBD2 | TGTGCCAGCAGTTCAACCTTGGCGGGGGGCCGTGGCGAGCAGTTCTTC | CASSSTLAGGRGEQFF
. | TRBJ1-2 | TRBV9 | . | TGTGCCAGCAGCCCGCTGGGGGGTGCCCTCCCCCCGGGGGGCTACACCTTC | CASSPLGGALPPGGYTF
few | TRBJ2-1 | TRBV5-6 | . | TGTGCCAGCAGCTTCACTAGCAGTCGCAATGAGCAGTTCTTC | CASSFTSSRNEQFF
. | TRBJ2-6 | TRBV7-9 | . | TGTGCCAGCAGCTTAACCGGGACTGGGGCCAACGTCCTGACTTTC | CASSLTGTGANVLTF
. | TRBJ2-7 | TRBV4-2 | TRBD2 | TGTGCCAGCAGCCTCGGGACTAGCGGGGGGTCCTACGAGCAGTACTTC | CASSLGTSGGSYEQYF
. | TRBJ1-5 | TRBV2 | TRBD1 | TGTGCCAGCAGTGAGAGACAGGGATCGGTTCAGCCCCAGCATTTT | CASSERQGSVQPQHF
. | TRBJ2-5 | TRBV27 | TRBD2 | TGTGCCAGCAGTTTATTCAACCGTGCGGGAGGCGGTATAGAGACCCAGTACTTC | CASSLFNRAGGGIETQYF
. | TRBJ2-1 | TRBV27 | TRBD2 | TGTGCCAGCAGTCTAATAGCGGGGGGCTACAATGAGCAGTTCTTC | CASSLIAGGYNEQFF
. | TRBJ2-7 | TRBV7-8 | . | TGTGCCAGCAGATCACAGGAGTCCTACGAGCAGTACTTC | CASRSQESYEQYF
. | TRBJ1-6 | TRBV15 | . | TGTGCCACCAGCAGAGATCGGTTGGGGGGGACCAATTCACCCCTCCACTTT | CATSRDRLGGTNSPLHF
. | TRBJ2-1 | TRBV5-4 | . | TGTGCCAGCAGCCTATGGGGGGTTGTGGACAATGAGCAGTTCTTC | CASSLWGVVDNEQFF
. | TRBJ2-6 | TRBV27 | TRBD1 | TGTGCCAGCAGTCGGTTCCAGGGGGTGACGCCTGGGGCCAACGTCCTGACTTTC | CASSRFQGVTPGANVLTF
. | TRBJ2-1 | TRBV4-2 | TRBD2 | TGTGCCAGCAGCCAAGTGACTAGCGGGGGGGCGGATGAGCAGTTCTTC | CASSQVTSGGADEQFF
. | TRBJ1-6 | TRBV19 | TRBD1 | TGTGCCAGTAGAGGACAGGGTGGCTCCTATAATTCACCCCTCCACTTT | CASRGQGGSYNSPLHF
. | TRBJ2-7 | TRBV6-5 | . | TGTGCCAGCAGACCATTTTGGTGGGGCGCTTACGAGCAGTACTTC | CASRPFWWGAYEQYF
. | TRBJ2-7 | TRBV5-6 | TRBD1 | TGTGCCAGCAGCACACGGACAGGGGGCATCTACGAGCAGTACTTC | CASSTRTGGIYEQYF
. | TRBJ1-1 | TRBV7-6 | TRBD1 | TGTGCCAGCAGCCGCGCTAGGAGGGGGCCGAACACTGAAGCTTTCTTT | CASSRARRGPNTEAFF
. | TRBJ2-5 | TRBV10-3 | . | TGTGCCATCAGTGAGGAGGAAGAGACCCAGTACTTC | CAISEEEETQYF
once | TRBJ1-3 | TRBV30 | . | TGTGCCTGGAGTACGGCGGGGCTATACTCTGGAAACACCATATATTTT | CAWSTAGLYSGNTIYF
. | TRBJ2-5 | TRBV15 | . | TGTGCCACCAGCAGAGATGATGAGGCCCCGGAGGCGGAGACCCAGTACTTC | CATSRDDEAPEAETQYF
. | TRBJ1-1 | TRBV5-1 | TRBD1 | TGCGCCAGCAGCCCGATACCGGGACAGCTGAACACTGAAGCTTTCTTT | CASSPIPGQLNTEAFF
once | TRBJ2-5 | TRBV19 | . | TGTGCCAGTAGTAGTATGTTCTTGGGGGGGCCGGAGCAAGAGACCCAGTACTTC | CASSSMFLGGPEQETQYF
. | TRBJ2-7 | TRBV9 | TRBD1 | TGTGCCAGCAGCTATTCTGACAGGGGGGCCTACGAGCAGTACTTC | CASSYSDRGAYEQYF
. | TRBJ2-5 | TRBV25-1 | TRBD2 | TGTGCCAGCGGGCGGGGGGGCCCGGCAGAGACCCAGTACTTC | CASGRGGPAETQYF
. | TRBJ2-7 | TRBV28 | TRBD1 | TGTGCCAGCAGTTTACCAGGGGGCGTCTCCTACGAGCAGTACTTC | CASSLPGGVSYEQYF
. | TRBJ2-3 | TRBV6-5 | . | TGTGCCAGCAGTTACTCCAGATCCACAGATACGCAGTATTTT | CASSYSRSTDTQYF
. | TRBJ2-3 | TRBV7-2 | TRBD2 | TGTGCCAGCAGCCCTCTAGCGGGGGGGAGCACAGATACGCAGTATTTT | CASSPLAGGSTDTQYF
few | TRBJ1-2 | TRBV27 | TRBD1 | TGTGCCAGCAGTTTAACAAACAGGGGGCATGGCTACACCTTC | CASSLTNRGHGYTF
few | TRBJ2-1 | TRBV5-4 | TRBD2 | TGTGCCAGCAGCCCCTTAGTCGCGGGAGGGCCCACCTACGGGGAGCAGTTCTTC | CASSPLVAGGPTYGEQFF
few | TRBJ2-3 | TRBV27 | TRBD2 | TGTGCCAGCGCCTCGACTAGCGGGGGGGCCAGAGATACGCAGTATTTT | CASASTSGGARDTQYF
few | TRBJ2-3 | TRBV18 | . | TGTGCCAGCTCACCCCCAGGGTCGGGTACAGATACGCAGTATTTT | CASSPPGSGTDTQYF
. | TRBJ2-5 | TRBV2 | TRBD2 | TGTGCCAGCAGGTGGGGGGGATGGGGCCAAGAGACCCAGTACTTC | CASRWGGWGQETQYF
few | TRBJ2-7 | TRBV5-1 | . | TGCGCCAGCAGCTTTGATGACTCATGGTACGAGCAGTACTTC | CASSFDDSWYEQYF
. | TRBJ2-1 | TRBV29-1 | . | TGCAGCGTTGAAGGCTGGACTATCTACAATGAGCAGTTCTTC | CSVEGWTIYNEQFF
. | TRBJ1-2 | TRBV5-1 | TRBD1 | TGCGCCAGCAGCTTGGAGGGGGCGGCCTATGGCTACACCTTC | CASSLEGAAYGYTF
. | TRBJ2-7 | TRBV5-1 | TRBD2 | TGCGCCAGCAGCTTGGGCGGGAGGGCCGGGTACGAGCAGTACTTC | CASSLGGRAGYEQYF
. | TRBJ2-7 | TRBV2 | . | TGTGCCACCCGAGACAGTACCTACGAGCAGTACTTC | CATRDSTYEQYF
. | TRBJ2-5 | TRBV11-2 | TRBD2 | TGTGCCAGCAGCTTAGACGGGAGGGATGGGGAGACCCAGTACTTC | CASSLDGRDGETQYF
. | TRBJ2-2 | TRBV9 | . | TGTGCCAGCAGCTCGGACACCGGGGAGCTGTTTTTT | CASSSDTGELFF
few | TRBJ2-1 | TRBV6-6 | . | TGTGCCAGCAGTTACTCGCAGCGCGGTGAGCAGTTCTTC | CASSYSQRGEQFF
once | TRBJ2-3 | TRBV27 | . | TGTGCCAGCAGTTTAGGCACAGGCACAGATACGCAGTATTTT | CASSLGTGTDTQYF
. | TRBJ2-7 | TRBV30 | . | TGTGCCTGGAGTCTCGGTAGCGGAAGCTACGAGCAGTACTTC | CAWSLGSGSYEQYF
. | TRBJ1-5 | TRBV30 | TRBD1 | TGTGCCTGGAACAGGGGCCCAAATCAGCCCCAGCATTTT | CAWNRGPNQPQHF
. | TRBJ2-7 | TRBV27 | . | TGTGCCAGCAGTTTTACTGAAACCTACGAGCAGTACTTC | CASSFTETYEQYF
. | TRBJ2-1 | TRBV29-1 | . | TGCAGCGCCCCTCTAGTAACCTATGAGCAGTTCTTC | CSAPLVTYEQFF
. | TRBJ2-7 | TRBV2 | TRBD1 | TGTGCCAGCTACCGGGGACAGGCGACCTCCTACGAGCAGTACTTC | CASYRGQATSYEQYF
few | TRBJ2-2 | TRBV29-1 | . | TGCAGCGCGTCGACACGAGCGAACACCGGGGAGCTGTTTTTT | CSASTRANTGELFF
few | TRBJ2-7 | TRBV6-1 | TRBD1 | TGTGCCAGCACCCCGGACACGACAGGGTTCGAGCAGTACTTC | CASTPDTTGFEQYF
few | TRBJ2-7 | TRBV28 | . | TGTGCCAGCAGTTTCTTGAGCTCCTACGAGCAGTACTTC | CASSFLSSYEQYF
. | TRBJ2-7 | TRBV2 | . | TGTGCCAGCTCTACAGGGCCGGGCTCCTACGAGCAGTACTTC | CASSTGPGSYEQYF
. | TRBJ2-7 | TRBV5-4 | . | TGTGCCAGCAGCTCCTACAGGGTCGGGTTGGACGAGCAGTACTTC | CASSSYRVGLDEQYF
few | TRBJ1-3 | TRBV4-1 | . | TGCGCCAGCGCCGGAGAATTCAACTCGGGAAACACCATATATTTT | CASAGEFNSGNTIYF
. | TRBJ2-2 | TRBV27 | TRBD1 | TGTGCCAGCAGGACAGGGCGGTGGACCGGGGAGCTGTTTTTT | CASRTGRWTGELFF